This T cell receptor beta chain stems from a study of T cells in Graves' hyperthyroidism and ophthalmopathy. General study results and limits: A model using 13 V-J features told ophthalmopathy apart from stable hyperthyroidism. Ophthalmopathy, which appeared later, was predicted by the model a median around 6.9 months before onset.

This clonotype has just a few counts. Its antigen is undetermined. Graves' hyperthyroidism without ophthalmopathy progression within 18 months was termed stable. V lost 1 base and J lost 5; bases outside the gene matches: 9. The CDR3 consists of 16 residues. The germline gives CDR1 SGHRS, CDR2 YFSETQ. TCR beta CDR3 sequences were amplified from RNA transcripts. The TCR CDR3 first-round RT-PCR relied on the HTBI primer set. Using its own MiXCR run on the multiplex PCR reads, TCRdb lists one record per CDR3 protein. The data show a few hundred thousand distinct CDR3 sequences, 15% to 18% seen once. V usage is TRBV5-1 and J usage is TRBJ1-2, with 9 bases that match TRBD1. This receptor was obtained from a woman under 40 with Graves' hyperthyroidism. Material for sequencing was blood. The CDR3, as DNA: TGCGCCAGCAGCTTGCTAGCCGGGACAGGGAATTATGGCTACACCTTC. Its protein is CASSLLAGTGNYGYTF.